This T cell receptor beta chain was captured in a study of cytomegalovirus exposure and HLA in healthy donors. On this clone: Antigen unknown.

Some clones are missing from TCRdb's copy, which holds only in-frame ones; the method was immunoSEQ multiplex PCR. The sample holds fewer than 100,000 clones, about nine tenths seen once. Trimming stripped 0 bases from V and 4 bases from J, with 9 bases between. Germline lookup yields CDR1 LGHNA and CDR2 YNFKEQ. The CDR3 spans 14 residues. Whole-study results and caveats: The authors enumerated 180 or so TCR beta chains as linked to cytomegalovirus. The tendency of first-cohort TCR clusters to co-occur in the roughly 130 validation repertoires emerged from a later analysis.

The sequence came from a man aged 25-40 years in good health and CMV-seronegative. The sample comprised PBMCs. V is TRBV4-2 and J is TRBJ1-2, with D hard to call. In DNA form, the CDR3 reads TGTGCCAGCAGCCAAGATGGGGAGCCCTATGGCTACACCTTC. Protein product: CASSQDGEPYGYTF.